Below are 32 T cell receptor beta chains sequenced from a single sample in a study of T cells after yellow fever vaccination. TCRdb re-called the 5' RACE reads through MiXCR, storing one row per CDR3 protein. The sample lists around 360,000 distinct CDR3 sequences, about 9.9% occurring once. The sample was PBMCs, taken on the day of the first yellow fever vaccination. These receptors came from a man between 18 and 35 years old who received the YFV17D yellow fever vaccine.

This chain connects TRBV29-1 to TRBJ2-1; no definite D call. CDR1 is SQVTM and CDR2 is ANQGSEA in the germline V gene. Trimming took off 1 base at V and 8 bases at J, with 3 bases between the two ends. There are 10 residues in the CDR3. The CDR3 here is CSVEVYEQFF. The DNA for the CDR3 is TGCAGCGTTGAAGTCTATGAGCAGTTCTTC.

The rearrangement uses TRBV20-1 and TRBJ2-3, with D possibly TRBD1 on 5 matching bases. In germline, CDR1 is DFQATT, CDR2 SNEGSKA (reference sequence). V was cut by 5 bases and J by 3 bases, with 12 bases left in between. The CDR3 is made up of 13 amino acids. CDR3: CSAWAGPTDTQYF. In DNA, the CDR3 is TGCAGTGCTTGGGCAGGGCCGACAGATACGCAGTATTTT.

This clonotype was seen many times. The chain recombines TRBV7-3 with TRBJ2-5; D is ambiguous. V was pared by 5 bases and J by 1 base, with 8 bases between. The CDR3 totals 13 residues. From germline, CDR1 is SGHTA and CDR2 FQGTGA. In DNA form, the CDR3 reads TGTGCCAGCAGCCTGAGTCCCCAAGAGACCCAGTACTTC. Translating it yields CASSLSPQETQYF.

The chain uses TRBV7-9 and TRBJ2-5; possibly TRBD2 for D (6 bases). The CDR3 has 14 amino acids. With 6 bases removed from V and 3 bases from J, the gap between germline ends came to 14 bases. Germline V lookup: CDR1 SEHNR, CDR2 FQNEAQ (reference sequence). The CDR3 DNA reads TGTGCCAGCAGGAGCCAGATAGCGGAAGAGACCCAGTACTTC. It translates to CASRSQIAEETQYF.

The J gene is TRBJ2-2, the V gene TRBV28; the D is unclear. V lost 6 bases to trimming and J lost 0 bases, with 14 bases between them. There are 16 residues in the CDR3. Germline V gives CDR1 MDHEN, CDR2 SYDVKM. CDR3 protein: CASRSTSRTNTGELFF. DNA of the CDR3: TGTGCCAGCAGATCTACTTCCCGGACGAACACCGGGGAGCTGTTTTTT.

CDR3 bases: TGTGCCAGCAGCTTGAGCGGGGGGGCCCATGAGCAGTTCTTC. Translation gives CASSLSGGAHEQFF. V is TRBV5-6 and J is TRBJ2-1; 10 bases align to TRBD2. The CDR3 extends over 14 amino acids. Germline loops: CDR1 SGHDT, CDR2 YYEEEE. V was pared by 1 base and J by 8 bases, with 3 bases of the junction left unmatched.

V usage is TRBV9 and J usage is TRBJ2-3; D gene unclear. V lost 3 bases and J 5 bases, leaving 10 bases between the germline ends. Germline CDR1 is SGDLS and CDR2 is YYNGEE. This CDR3 is built from 13 residues. Written as DNA, the CDR3 is TGTGCCAGCAGCGCTGGGGATGGAGATACGCAGTATTTT. Protein: CASSAGDGDTQYF.

This clonotype showed up just a few times. V is TRBV6-2 or TRBV6-3 and J is TRBJ2-1; D tentatively fits TRBD1 or TRBD2 (5 bases each). CDR1 and CDR2 (germline): MNHEY, SVGEGT. The CDR3 has 13 amino acids. Trimming took 6 bases from V and 9 from J, leaving 15 bases between them. This CDR3 reads CASSGTPRGEQFF. Here the CDR3 DNA reads TGTGCCAGCAGCGGGACCCCAAGGGGTGAGCAGTTCTTC.

The chain combines TRBV5-1 with TRBJ2-2, with D possibly matching TRBD2 (6 bases). This CDR3 is built from 16 residues. The germline CDR1 and CDR2 sequences are SGHRS and YFSETQ. Trimming pared 1 base from V and 6 bases from J, leaving 16 bases between. The CDR3 nucleotides are TGCGCCAGCAGCTTGTTCGTGAACGGAGGGGCCGGGGAGCTGTTTTTT. The encoded protein is CASSLFVNGGAGELFF.

This clonotype appeared a few times. The J gene is TRBJ2-3, the V gene TRBV20-1; tentative D call: TRBD1 (6 bases). This CDR3 region has 14 residues. Germline CDR1 DFQATT, CDR2 SNEGSKA (reference sequence). V dropped 3 bases and J dropped 4 bases, with 14 bases sitting between them. The CDR3 sequence is CSASVQGWSDTQYF. The CDR3 nucleotides are TGCAGTGCTAGTGTCCAGGGGTGGTCAGATACGCAGTATTTT.

This clonotype turned up a few times. V gene TRBV6-2 or TRBV6-3 combines with J gene TRBJ2-7, with TRBD2 matching over 7 bases. The germline gives CDR1 MNHEY, CDR2 SVGEGT. The CDR3 extends over 16 amino acids. V lost 7 bases, J lost 5 bases, and 17 bases stayed unmatched. The CDR3 nucleotides are TGTGCCAGCACCCCCCATCCTGGGGAGCTAGCGGACGAGCAGTACGTC. Amino acids: CASTPHPGELADEQYV.

The table lists this clonotype with many counts. The chain carries TRBV18 and TRBJ2-7, with a weak D call TRBD2 (7 bases). The CDR3 totals 16 residues. With 2 bases removed from V and 5 bases from J, the gap between germline ends came to 19 bases. The germline V gene encodes CDR1 KGHSH and CDR2 LQKENI. CDR3 DNA sequence: TGTGCCAGCTCACCAGGTGTCGGAAGGGGGGGAGACGAGCAGTACTTC. It translates to CASSPGVGRGGDEQYF.

This chain joins TRBV4-1 and TRBJ2-4; TRBD2 might be the D (6 bases). Germline V lookup: CDR1 MGHRA, CDR2 YSYEKL. Trimming removed 4 bases from V and 10 bases from J, with 11 bases in between. The CDR3 totals 12 residues. The CDR3 DNA reads TGCGCCAGCAGCCCTCGAGCGGGTATTCAGTACTTC. This codes for CASSPRAGIQYF.

The V call is TRBV6-5, the J call TRBJ1-2; D is uncertain. The CDR3 runs 14 residues. Germline values: CDR1 MNHEY, CDR2 SVGAGI. V was trimmed by 0 bases and J by 0 bases, leaving 5 bases between them. In DNA form, the CDR3 reads TGTGCCAGCAGTTACTCCTTGGCTAACTATGGCTACACCTTC. It encodes CASSYSLANYGYTF.

The rearrangement links TRBV19 to TRBJ2-2, with D hard to call. The CDR3 is 13 residues long. Germline loops: CDR1 LNHDA, CDR2 SQIVND (reference sequence). The V end was cut by 3 bases, the J end by 4 bases, with 6 bases between. CDR3 loop: CASSIRVTGELFF. CDR3 in DNA: TGTGCCAGTAGTATCCGTGTCACCGGGGAGCTGTTTTTT.

The chain joins TRBV18 to TRBJ2-7; tentatively, D is TRBD1 (6 bases). V was pared by 1 base and J by 7 bases, with 11 bases between. Germline V lookup: CDR1 KGHSH, CDR2 LQKENI. CDR3 length: 13 residues. The CDR3 here is CASSPRVRGEQYV. The CDR3 DNA reads as TGTGCCAGCTCACCACGGGTCAGGGGAGAGCAGTACGTC.

The V call is TRBV20-1, the J call TRBJ1-6; possibly TRBD1 for D (6 bases). The germline V gene encodes CDR1 DFQATT and CDR2 SNEGSKA (reference sequence). The CDR3 sequence is 13 residues long. V lost 2 bases to trimming and J lost 7 bases, with 9 bases between them. CDR3 bases: TGCAGTGCTAGATCAGGGGACAATTCACCCCTCCACTTT. Protein sequence: CSARSGDNSPLHF.

This clonotype was recorded a few times. The rearrangement joins TRBV6-1 to TRBJ2-1; 11 positions match TRBD1. The CDR3 loop spans 15 amino acids. With 4 bases clipped from V and 5 bases from J, the junction kept 4 bases outside the gene matches. The germline V gene encodes CDR1 MNHNS and CDR2 SASEGT. CDR3 bases: TGTGCCAGCAGTGCCGGGACAGGGGGTGACAATGAGCAGTTCTTC. Protein product: CASSAGTGGDNEQFF.

V usage is TRBV7-2 and J usage is TRBJ1-5; D might be TRBD1 (5 bases). This CDR3 has 15 amino acids. Trimming took off 5 bases at V and 3 bases at J, with 14 bases between the two ends. Germline-derived CDR1 and CDR2 are SGHTA and FQGNSA. Here the CDR3 reads CASSPRWGSNQPQHF. In nucleotides, the CDR3 is TGTGCCAGCAGCCCTCGGTGGGGGTCCAATCAGCCCCAGCATTTT.

This chain joins TRBV20-1 and TRBJ2-1, with 9 bases fitting TRBD2. Trimming cost V 4 bases and J 3 bases; bases outside gene matches: 1. The germline gives CDR1 DFQATT, CDR2 SNEGSKA (reference sequence). The CDR3 has 13 residues. The CDR3 reads CSAKRGVYNEQFF. CDR3 DNA sequence: TGCAGTGCTAAGCGGGGGGTCTACAATGAGCAGTTCTTC.

The rearrangement uses TRBV12-3 or TRBV12-4 and TRBJ1-3; perhaps TRBD1 as D (6 bases). There are 15 residues in the CDR3. V was cut by 5 bases and J by 4 bases, with 15 bases left in between. CDR3 residues: CASSPGGAGGNTIYF. DNA of the CDR3: TGTGCCAGCAGTCCCGGGGGGGCAGGAGGAAACACCATATATTTT.

This clonotype was seen at least ten times. J is TRBJ1-4 and V is TRBV28; TRBD1 matches at 9 bases. V shed 6 bases and J 3 bases; nucleotides not matched to a gene: 11. The CDR3 is 17 residues long. Germline V gene lookup returns CDR1 MDHEN and CDR2 SYDVKM. This CDR3 reads CASSHKQGARANEKLFF. Written as DNA, the CDR3 is TGTGCCAGCAGCCATAAACAGGGGGCACGGGCTAATGAAAAACTGTTTTTT.

The chain employs TRBV10-3 and TRBJ2-1; 10 bases are a match to TRBD2. From germline, CDR1 is ENHRY and CDR2 SYGVKD. The CDR3 covers 14 residues. V lost 4 bases and J lost 4; bases outside the gene matches: 1. This CDR3 is CAISVAGGYNEQFF. In DNA form, the CDR3 reads TGTGCCATCAGTGTAGCGGGGGGATACAATGAGCAGTTCTTC.

This clonotype was found a few times. The chain employs TRBV20-1 and TRBJ1-6; D is unclear. Germline V gene sequence: CDR1 DFQATT, CDR2 SNEGSKA (reference sequence). The V end lost 6 bases, the J end lost 8 bases, and 14 bases lay between the germline ends. This CDR3 spans 13 amino acids. The CDR3 nucleotides read TGCAGTGCAACCTGGGGTTTCGATTCACCCCTCCACTTT. Its translation: CSATWGFDSPLHF.

The chain has TRBV28 and TRBJ2-1; 12 bases are shared with TRBD2. CDR1 MDHEN and CDR2 SYDVKM come from the germline V gene. J gave up 7 bases and V 6 bases, and 7 bases lay outside the gene matches. This CDR3 has 15 amino acids. The CDR3 DNA follows: TGTGCCAGCAGCGAAACTAGCGGGGGGAAGAATGAGCAGTTCTTC. It codes for CASSETSGGKNEQFF.

J is TRBJ2-1 and V is TRBV11-2; D call uncertain. The length of the CDR3 is 12 residues. The V gene's germline CDR1 is SGHAT and CDR2 FQNNGV. Trimming took 6 bases from V and 4 from J, leaving 7 bases between them. CDR3 residues: CASSRAYNEQFF. In DNA form, the CDR3 reads TGTGCCAGCAGTCGTGCTTACAATGAGCAGTTCTTC.

The rearrangement joins TRBV6-5 to TRBJ2-1; 9 bases line up with TRBD2. The CDR3 length is 18 residues. Unmatched junction bases numbered 12, after V lost 2 bases and J lost 4 bases. Germline V gene data show CDR1 as MNHEY and CDR2 as SVGAGI. The CDR3 loop is CASSYVMPSGTKYNEQFF. The CDR3 DNA follows: TGTGCCAGCAGTTACGTGATGCCTAGCGGGACAAAATACAATGAGCAGTTCTTC.

This clonotype occurred many times. This chain's CDR3 is CASSLTVYGYTF. CDR3 nucleotides: TGTGCCAGCAGCTTAACCGTATATGGCTACACCTTC. The chain uses TRBV5-6 and TRBJ1-2, with unresolved D. V lost 2 bases, J lost 5 bases, and 7 bases lay in between. CDR1 SGHDT and CDR2 YYEEEE come from the germline V gene. CDR3 length equals 12 residues.

The V gene is TRBV9, the J gene TRBJ2-3, with 12 nucleotides matching TRBD2. Germline V gives CDR1 SGDLS, CDR2 YYNGEE. Trimming took 8 bases from V and 3 from J; bases not matched to a gene: 7. The CDR3 spans 15 residues. The CDR3 loop reads CASTATSGGTDTQYF. In nucleotides, the CDR3 is TGTGCCAGTACTGCGACTAGCGGGGGAACAGATACGCAGTATTTT. The full variable domain, its missing parts supplied by reference TRBV9 and TRBJ2-3, is DSGVTQTPKHLITATGQRVTLRCSPRSGDLSVYWYQQSLDQGLQFLIQYYNGEERAKGNILERFSAQQFPDLHSELNLSSLELGDSALYFCASTATSGGTDTQYFGPGTRLTVL.

The chain has TRBV29-1 and TRBJ2-2; 7 positions agree with TRBD1. This CDR3 is 15 amino acids long. Germline lookup yields CDR1 SQVTM and CDR2 ANQGSEA. After removal of 4 bases from V and 0 bases from J, the junction contained 5 bases not matched to a gene. The CDR3: CSVGGQTANTGELFF. The CDR3, as DNA: TGCAGCGTTGGGGGACAGACCGCGAACACCGGGGAGCTGTTTTTT.

The DNA for the CDR3 is TGCGCCAGCAGCCAAGACAATCGGGGCACAGATACGCAGTATTTT. This encodes CASSQDNRGTDTQYF. The rearrangement links TRBV4-3 to TRBJ2-3, with D hard to call. The CDR3 is 15 residues long. The ends were cut back, 0 bases at V and 1 base at J, with 8 bases in the middle. Germline V gene sequence: CDR1 LGHNA, CDR2 YSLEER.

This clonotype was picked up a small number of times. The rearrangement uses TRBV5-1 and TRBJ2-5; 7 bases are shared with TRBD1. CDR3 length equals 14 residues. CDR1 and CDR2 from the germline V gene are SGHRS and YFSETQ. Trimming removed 4 bases from V and 5 bases from J; junction bases left unmatched: 8. CDR3 nucleotide sequence: TGCGCCAGCAGCCCGACCACAGGGGACGAGACCCAGTACTTC. Translated, it gives CASSPTTGDETQYF.